This T cell receptor (beta chain) emerged from a study of T cell changes during pregnancy in multiple sclerosis. Data came from immunoSEQ multiplex PCR; TCRdb stores just in-frame clones and leaves some out. The table has approximately 30,000 clones, approximately 88% seen once; the top ten hold around 8%. The V end was cut by 1 base, the J end by 6 bases, with 11 bases between. CDR1 and CDR2 (germline): SGDLS, YYNGEE. The CDR3 spans 14 residues. The chain carries TRBV9 and TRBJ2-1; possible D gene TRBD1, 5 bases. Sequences were derived from CD8+ T cells from peripheral blood mononuclear cells, sampled before pregnancy. The receptor comes from a female donor with multiple sclerosis, enrolled in a pregnancy study. CDR3 region: CASSVRAGPNEQFF. In nucleotides, the CDR3 is TGTGCCAGCAGCGTACGCGCAGGGCCCAATGAGCAGTTCTTC.